This is a list of T cell receptor beta chains from one sample in a study of T cell changes during pregnancy in multiple sclerosis. Only in-frame clones appear in the TCRdb table, and some are missing; sequencing was by immunoSEQ multiplex PCR. The sample lists tens of thousands of clones; around 90% were seen once. The specimen comprised CD8+ T cells from peripheral blood mononuclear cells, sampled before pregnancy. These receptors came from a female donor with multiple sclerosis, enrolled in a pregnancy study. Both conserved end residues are part of each CDR3. The order of the fields is J gene, V gene, D gene, clone size, CDR3 protein, CDR3 DNA. D genes are given only for firm matches. Rows may omit the clone size; those that give it use once, few, many or a size class.

J gene: TRBJ2-1
V gene: TRBV5-6
D gene: NA
clone size: once
CDR3 protein: CASSLGRTYNEQFF
CDR3 DNA: TGTGCCAGCAGCTTGGGACGGACTTACAATGAGCAGTTCTTC

J gene: TRBJ2-3
V gene: TRBV2
D gene: TRBD2
clone size: NA
CDR3 protein: CATREAGTDTQYF
CDR3 DNA: TGTGCCACTCGGGAGGCAGGGACAGATACGCAGTATTTT

J gene: TRBJ1-4
V gene: TRBV10-3
D gene: NA
clone size: NA
CDR3 protein: CAIGTTGGELFF
CDR3 DNA: TGTGCCATCGGGACTACGGGGGGGGAACTGTTTTTT

J gene: TRBJ2-7
V gene: TRBV14
D gene: NA
clone size: NA
CDR3 protein: CASSPGQIPSYEQYF
CDR3 DNA: TGTGCCAGCAGCCCCGGACAGATTCCTTCCTACGAGCAGTACTTC

J gene: TRBJ2-3
V gene: TRBV15
D gene: TRBD2
clone size: NA
CDR3 protein: CATSRDSGLAGDTQYF
CDR3 DNA: TGTGCCACCAGCAGGGATTCAGGACTAGCGGGAGATACGCAGTATTTT

J gene: TRBJ2-1
V gene: TRBV9
D gene: TRBD2
clone size: NA
CDR3 protein: CASSRPGLYNEQFF
CDR3 DNA: TGTGCCAGCAGCCGGCCGGGACTATACAATGAGCAGTTCTTC

J gene: TRBJ1-2
V gene: TRBV29-1
D gene: TRBD1
clone size: NA
CDR3 protein: CSGSDRVGYGYTF
CDR3 DNA: TGCAGCGGCAGCGACAGGGTTGGCTATGGCTACACCTTC

J gene: TRBJ2-7
V gene: TRBV25-1
D gene: TRBD1
clone size: NA
CDR3 protein: CASSWTGTGPNEQYF
CDR3 DNA: TGTGCCAGCAGTTGGACTGGGACAGGGCCCAACGAGCAGTACTTC

J gene: TRBJ1-3
V gene: TRBV7-9
D gene: TRBD1
clone size: once
CDR3 protein: CASSSFGYGQVGNTIYF
CDR3 DNA: TGTGCCAGCAGCTCGTTTGGCTACGGACAGGTCGGAAACACCATATATTTT

J gene: TRBJ1-2
V gene: TRBV29-1
D gene: NA
clone size: NA
CDR3 protein: CSVDRGVGGYTF
CDR3 DNA: TGCAGCGTTGACAGGGGAGTGGGGGGCTACACCTTC

J gene: TRBJ2-5
V gene: TRBV2
D gene: NA
clone size: once
CDR3 protein: CASSETPRAETQYF
CDR3 DNA: TGTGCCAGCAGTGAAACACCCAGGGCAGAGACCCAGTACTTC

J gene: TRBJ2-4
V gene: TRBV19
D gene: TRBD2
clone size: NA
CDR3 protein: CASSIGEGIAKNIQYF
CDR3 DNA: TGTGCCAGTAGTATAGGGGAGGGAATTGCGAAAAACATTCAGTACTTC

J gene: TRBJ2-1
V gene: TRBV30
D gene: NA
clone size: once
CDR3 protein: CAWSPGYRENEQFF
CDR3 DNA: TGTGCCTGGAGTCCCGGTTACAGGGAGAATGAGCAGTTCTTC

J gene: TRBJ1-2
V gene: TRBV7-9
D gene: NA
clone size: NA
CDR3 protein: CASSLVPDTRGYTF
CDR3 DNA: TGTGCCAGCAGCTTAGTCCCGGACACCCGCGGCTACACCTTC

J gene: TRBJ2-1
V gene: TRBV6-1
D gene: TRBD2
clone size: NA
CDR3 protein: CATPGLPYNEQFF
CDR3 DNA: TGTGCCACCCCGGGACTACCCTACAATGAGCAGTTCTTC

J gene: TRBJ2-7
V gene: TRBV5-8
D gene: TRBD1
clone size: NA
CDR3 protein: CASSLGTGGYEQYF
CDR3 DNA: TGTGCCAGCAGCTTGGGTACAGGGGGGTACGAGCAGTACTTC

J gene: TRBJ1-1
V gene: TRBV4-3
D gene: NA
clone size: NA
CDR3 protein: CASSRNRDPETEAFF
CDR3 DNA: TGCGCCAGCAGCCGCAACCGGGATCCAGAAACTGAAGCTTTCTTT

J gene: TRBJ2-2
V gene: TRBV19
D gene: TRBD2
clone size: NA
CDR3 protein: CASSIPTIAGDSGELFF
CDR3 DNA: TGTGCCAGTAGTATCCCCACTATTGCGGGAGATTCCGGGGAGCTGTTTTTT

J gene: TRBJ2-7
V gene: TRBV4-3
D gene: NA
clone size: NA
CDR3 protein: CASSQGVALYEQYF
CDR3 DNA: TGCGCCAGCAGCCAAGGGGTAGCGCTCTACGAGCAGTACTTC

J gene: TRBJ2-7
V gene: TRBV19
D gene: TRBD2
clone size: once
CDR3 protein: CASSMFSGRDEQYF
CDR3 DNA: TGTGCCAGTAGTATGTTCAGCGGGAGAGACGAGCAGTACTTC

J gene: TRBJ2-4
V gene: TRBV7-9
D gene: TRBD2
clone size: NA
CDR3 protein: CASSLTREGRGIQYF
CDR3 DNA: TGTGCCAGCAGCTTAACGCGGGAGGGAAGGGGCATTCAGTACTTC

J gene: TRBJ2-5
V gene: TRBV5-4
D gene: NA
clone size: NA
CDR3 protein: CASSLWRSAPGETQYF
CDR3 DNA: TGTGCCAGCAGCTTGTGGAGAAGCGCTCCTGGAGAGACCCAGTACTTC

J gene: TRBJ2-7
V gene: TRBV6-6
D gene: NA
clone size: NA
CDR3 protein: CASSYDGGAGYEQYF
CDR3 DNA: TGTGCCAGCAGTTATGATGGGGGGGCCGGCTACGAGCAGTACTTC

J gene: TRBJ1-1
V gene: TRBV2
D gene: NA
clone size: NA
CDR3 protein: CASWESARGEAFF
CDR3 DNA: TGTGCCAGCTGGGAGAGCGCCCGGGGTGAAGCTTTCTTT

J gene: TRBJ1-5
V gene: TRBV4-1
D gene: NA
clone size: NA
CDR3 protein: CASSQDRGQPQHF
CDR3 DNA: TGCGCCAGCAGCCAAGATCGGGGTCAGCCCCAGCATTTT

J gene: TRBJ2-1
V gene: TRBV19
D gene: NA
clone size: NA
CDR3 protein: CASNSLPGNNEQFF
CDR3 DNA: TGTGCCAGTAATTCCCTACCGGGGAACAATGAGCAGTTCTTC

J gene: TRBJ2-1
V gene: TRBV19
D gene: TRBD2
clone size: NA
CDR3 protein: CASSMRLAANYNEQFF
CDR3 DNA: TGTGCCAGTAGTATGAGACTAGCGGCCAATTACAATGAGCAGTTCTTC

J gene: TRBJ2-7
V gene: TRBV10-3
D gene: TRBD2
clone size: NA
CDR3 protein: CAISESLSGSYEQYF
CDR3 DNA: TGTGCCATCAGTGAGTCTCTTAGCGGGAGCTACGAGCAGTACTTC

J gene: TRBJ2-7
V gene: TRBV4-3
D gene: TRBD1
clone size: NA
CDR3 protein: CASSQDRRGTDEQYF
CDR3 DNA: TGCGCCAGCAGCCAAGATCGCAGGGGGACGGACGAGCAGTACTTC

J gene: TRBJ2-2
V gene: TRBV9
D gene: TRBD2
clone size: NA
CDR3 protein: CASRAGGGTRDTGELFF
CDR3 DNA: TGTGCCAGCAGGGCGGGTGGTGGGACTAGGGACACCGGGGAGCTGTTTTTT

J gene: TRBJ2-3
V gene: TRBV7-8
D gene: NA
clone size: NA
CDR3 protein: CASSPRLDTDTQYF
CDR3 DNA: TGTGCCAGCAGCCCGCGGCTAGACACAGATACGCAGTATTTT

J gene: TRBJ2-5
V gene: TRBV4-3
D gene: TRBD2
clone size: NA
CDR3 protein: CASSQGLADQETQYF
CDR3 DNA: TGCGCCAGCAGCCAAGGGCTAGCGGACCAAGAGACCCAGTACTTC